These 14 T cell receptor beta chains originate from one sample sequenced in a study of T-cell reconstitution after alpha-beta-depleted transplantation in children. A library of TCRbeta sequences, prepared with unique molecular identifiers, was generated. TCRdb reanalysed the PCR reads using MiXCR and keeps one entry per CDR3 protein. The table lists 200,000 to 300,000 distinct CDR3 sequences, 12% of them singletons. The starting material was PBMCs from the stem cell graft donor, obtained from the stem cell graft. Receptor source: a human donor who donated a stem cell graft to a child with acute lymphoblastic leukemia.

This clonotype occurred many times. This chain joins TRBV7-6 and TRBJ1-5; TRBD1 is a possible D gene (5 bases). Germline V lookup: CDR1 SGHVS, CDR2 FNYEAQ. The V end was cut by 6 bases, the J end by 7 bases, with 10 bases between. The CDR3 spans 12 residues. The CDR3 here is CASSSAGQPQHF. The CDR3 nucleotides are TGTGCCAGCAGTTCAGCAGGGCAGCCCCAGCATTTT.

In this sample, this clonotype turned up many times. The chain uses TRBV7-3 and TRBJ2-1; no clear D gene. The CDR3 covers 13 residues. The V end was cut by 5 bases, the J end by 10 bases, with 15 bases between. Per germline, CDR1 SGHTA and CDR2 FQGTGA. CDR3 loop: CASSGVYGREQFF. Here the CDR3 DNA reads TGTGCCAGCAGCGGGGTTTATGGGCGCGAGCAGTTCTTC.

This clonotype was observed many times. The chain recombines TRBV29-1 with TRBJ2-7; 7 bases align to TRBD1. The CDR3 totals 14 residues. V dropped 7 bases and J dropped 1; count of bases not matched to a gene: 10. Germline V gene data show CDR1 as SQVTM and CDR2 as ANQGSEA. CDR3 residues: CSALQGDRSYEQYF. The DNA for the CDR3 is TGCAGCGCCCTCCAGGGGGATCGGTCCTACGAGCAGTACTTC.

As for this clonotype: This may stem from a read error, because a much larger clone lies one nucleotide away. The CDR3 DNA reads as TGTGCCAGCAGTTACTTCAATGAGCAGTTCTTC. It specifies CASSYFNEQFF. The chain employs TRBV6-2 or TRBV6-3 and TRBJ2-1, with D unclear. V was trimmed by 1 base and J by 6 bases, leaving 1 base between them. Germline CDR1 reads MNHEY; CDR2 reads SVGEGT. CDR3 length: 11 amino acids.

This clonotype was counted at least ten times. The chain has TRBV29-1 and TRBJ2-5; 11 bases align to TRBD2. V lost 4 bases to trimming and J lost 0 bases; unmatched junction nucleotides: 1. This CDR3 has 14 amino acids. Germline V gives CDR1 SQVTM, CDR2 ANQGSEA. The CDR3 DNA reads TGCAGCGTTGCGGGACTAGCGGACCAAGAGACCCAGTACTTC. Its protein is CSVAGLADQETQYF. Full variable domain (remainder filled in from reference TRBV29-1 and TRBJ2-5): SAVISQKPSRDICQRGTSLTIQCQVDSQVTMMFWYRQQPGQSLTLIATANQGSEATYESGFVIDKFPISRPNLTFSTLTVSNMSPEDSSIYLCSVAGLADQETQYFGPGTRLLVL.

The sample holds many counts of this clonotype. The rearrangement links TRBV13 to TRBJ2-7; D not certain. This CDR3 is built from 14 residues. The V end lost 5 bases, the J end lost 5 bases, and 16 bases lay between the germline ends. Germline V gene lookup returns CDR1 PRHDT and CDR2 FYEKMQ (reference sequence). CDR3 nucleotide sequence: TGTGCCAGCAGCCTCGCCCCGGTAGCTGACGAGCAGTACTTC. The encoded protein is CASSLAPVADEQYF.

This clonotype was counted many times. This chain uses TRBV12-3 or TRBV12-4 with TRBJ1-2, with 8 bases identical to TRBD1. With 0 bases clipped from V and 8 bases from J, the junction kept 2 bases outside the gene matches. The CDR3 is 13 amino acids. The CDR3 reads CASSLARGHGYTF. The CDR3 DNA sequence: TGTGCCAGCAGTTTAGCCAGGGGGCACGGCTACACCTTC.

This clonotype was detected many times. The gene calls are TRBV4-1 and TRBJ1-1, with TRBD1 matching over 9 bases. This CDR3 contains 13 residues. V shed 6 bases and J 6 bases; nucleotides not matched to a gene: 5. In germline, CDR1 is MGHRA, CDR2 YSYEKL. The CDR3 loop reads CASSHRGRAEAFF. The CDR3 DNA sequence: TGCGCCAGCAGTCACAGGGGGCGGGCTGAAGCTTTCTTT.

This clonotype was counted at least ten times. The chain is built from TRBV25-1 and TRBJ2-1; 8 bases agree with TRBD1. Germline CDR1 MGHDK, CDR2 SYGVNS. CDR3 size: 14 residues. Germline trimming cut 3 bases from V and 7 bases from J; bases unmatched to any gene: 5. The CDR3 region has the DNA TGTGCCAGCAGTGAGACAGGGGTCAAAAATGAGCAGTTCTTC. This gives the protein CASSETGVKNEQFF.

This clonotype came up many times. The V gene is TRBV9, the J gene TRBJ1-1, with 11 bases that match TRBD1. Unmatched junction bases numbered 4, after V lost 2 bases and J lost 4 bases. This CDR3 contains 15 residues. Germline V gene data show CDR1 as SGDLS and CDR2 as YYNGEE. The CDR3 loop is CASSVSGTGGTEAFF. The CDR3 DNA is TGTGCCAGCAGCGTTTCCGGGACAGGGGGCACTGAAGCTTTCTTT.

This clonotype was detected a few times. V is TRBV30 and J is TRBJ1-4, with TRBD1 matching 11 bases. Looked up from germline, CDR1 is GTSNPN and CDR2 is SVGIG (reference sequence). The CDR3 totals 15 residues. Trimming at V came to 1 base and at J to 11 bases, leaving 9 bases not matched to a gene. The CDR3 DNA is TGTGCCTGGAGTGAGGGACAGGGGGAAGTAAGGAAACTGTTTTTT. Amino acids: CAWSEGQGEVRKLFF.

This clonotype occurred many times. The rearrangement links TRBV5-1 to TRBJ1-1; D is possibly TRBD1 (6 bases). In germline, CDR1 is SGHRS, CDR2 YFSETQ. The germline V and J ends were trimmed by 2 bases and 4 bases, with 15 bases remaining between them. The CDR3 contains 15 residues. Here the CDR3 reads CASSFPRQGSTEAFF. The CDR3 nucleotides are TGCGCCAGCAGCTTTCCACGGCAGGGGAGCACTGAAGCTTTCTTT.

The table lists this clonotype with a few counts. The chain employs TRBV29-1 and TRBJ2-7; D not resolved. There are 12 residues in the CDR3. Germline V gene data show CDR1 as SQVTM and CDR2 as ANQGSEA. V lost 5 bases to trimming and J lost 0 bases, with 8 bases between them. CDR3: CSVLATSYEQYF. The CDR3 nucleotides are TGCAGCGTTCTCGCGACCTCCTACGAGCAGTACTTC.

The genes are TRBV20-1 and TRBJ2-1; 8 nucleotides align to TRBD2. Germline loops: CDR1 DFQATT, CDR2 SNEGSKA (reference sequence). The V gene end was trimmed by 5 bases and the J gene end by 1 base; junction bases not matched to a gene: 7. This CDR3 is built from 15 residues. The CDR3 DNA reads TGCAGTGCTTCCGGGACTAGGAGGTCCTACAATGAGCAGTTCTTC. Residues: CSASGTRRSYNEQFF.